A single sample is the source of the 28 T cell receptor beta chains below, sequenced in a study of blood T cells in healthy people across ages. It was with a sample-barcoded 5' primer and a J-beta primer mix that a second PCR of about 6 to 12 cycles was run. TCRdb re-called the 5' RACE reads with MiXCR, one entry per CDR3 protein. The sample holds under 2,000,000 distinct CDR3 sequences, approximately 50% seen once. The sequencing input was blood. These receptors all stem from a woman aged 40-49 years in good health.

The chain has TRBV12-5 and TRBJ2-1; tentatively, D is TRBD2 (7 bases). V was pared by 6 bases and J by 6 bases, with 18 bases between. Germline loops: CDR1 LGHNT, CDR2 FRNRAP. The length of the CDR3 is 15 residues. CDR3 loop: CASGGGTPTTNEQFF. DNA of the CDR3: TGTGCTAGTGGGGGGGGGACACCCACTACCAATGAGCAGTTCTTC.

The chain is built from TRBV3-1 and TRBJ2-1; the match to TRBD1 covers 9 bases. J lost 7 bases, V lost 6 bases, and 10 bases had no gene match. This CDR3 comprises 15 residues. The germline V gene encodes CDR1 LGHDT and CDR2 YNNKEL (reference sequence). The CDR3 region is CASSEDRGRVNEQFF. The CDR3 nucleotides are TGTGCCAGCAGTGAGGACAGGGGCCGAGTGAATGAGCAGTTCTTC.

This clonotype showed up many times. J is TRBJ2-7 and V is TRBV28; no definite D call. The V and J ends lost 1 base and 6 bases respectively, with 4 bases between them. Germline CDR1 reads MDHEN; CDR2 reads SYDVKM. The CDR3 runs 11 residues. The CDR3 spells CASSLFAEQYF. DNA of the CDR3: TGTGCCAGCAGTTTATTCGCCGAGCAGTACTTC.

V is TRBV18 and J is TRBJ2-4; TRBD2 matches at 9 bases. CDR3 length equals 18 residues. V shed 3 bases and J 0 bases; nucleotides not matched to a gene: 9. The germline gives CDR1 KGHSH, CDR2 LQKENI. The CDR3 reads CASSPSFSGGPAKNIQYF. CDR3 DNA: TGTGCCAGCTCACCGTCCTTCAGCGGGGGGCCAGCCAAAAACATTCAGTACTTC.

V is TRBV7-8 and J is TRBJ2-7, with D hard to call. V dropped 3 bases and J dropped 0 bases, with 9 bases sitting between them. In germline, CDR1 is SGHVS, CDR2 FQNEAQ. The CDR3 spans 14 residues. CDR3 in DNA: TGTGCCAGCAGCTTCGCTCAATCCTCCTACGAGCAGTACTTC. Protein sequence: CASSFAQSSYEQYF.

The table lists this clonotype with many counts. The chain is built from TRBV5-1 and TRBJ2-7; D possibly corresponds to TRBD2 (6 bases). Looked up from germline, CDR1 is SGHRS and CDR2 is YFSETQ. Trimming cost V 4 bases and J 1 base, with 9 bases left between them. This CDR3 contains 13 residues. The CDR3 DNA reads TGCGCCAGCAGCAAAGGAGGGTCCTACGAGCAGTACTTC. Its translation: CASSKGGSYEQYF. Filled out from reference TRBV5-1 and TRBJ2-7, the complete variable domain reads KAGVTQTPRYLIKTRGQQVTLSCSPISGHRSVSWYQQTPGQGLQFLFEYFSETQRNKGNFPGRFSGRQFSNSRSEMNVSTLELGDSALYLCASSKGGSYEQYFGPGTRLTVT.

This clonotype was seen just once. Here the CDR3 reads CASSLPSEGTHNEQYF. The DNA for the CDR3 is TGTGCCAGCAGTCTACCTTCAGAGGGGACTCACAATGAGCAGTACTTC. V usage is TRBV6-2 or TRBV6-3 and J usage is TRBJ2-5; D is perhaps TRBD2 (6 bases). V lost 5 bases to trimming and J lost 11 bases, with 27 bases between them. Germline V gene data show CDR1 as MNHEY and CDR2 as SVGEGT. The CDR3 is 16 residues long.

The rearrangement links TRBV24-1 to TRBJ1-2, with D perhaps matching TRBD1 (6 bases). The germline V and J ends were trimmed by 6 bases and 5 bases, with 15 bases remaining between them. Per the germline V gene, CDR1 is KGHDR and CDR2 is SFDVKD. The CDR3 contains 14 residues. Here the CDR3 DNA reads TGTGCCACCAGTAATTCAAACAGGGTGTATGGCTACACCTTC. Translating it yields CATSNSNRVYGYTF.

This clonotype was seen ten or more times. The rearrangement joins TRBV12-3 or TRBV12-4 to TRBJ2-7, with D perhaps matching TRBD1 (5 bases). V dropped 6 bases and J dropped 0 bases, with 9 bases sitting between them. The CDR3 extends over 13 amino acids. The CDR3 bases are TGTGCCAGCAGCCGGACACCCTCCTACGAGCAGTACTTC. This gives the protein CASSRTPSYEQYF.

The rearrangement links TRBV24-1 to TRBJ2-3, with D unresolved. CDR1 is KGHDR, CDR2 SFDVKD, per germline. This CDR3 has 15 residues. Deletions cut 3 bases from V and 6 bases from J, with 15 bases between. The DNA for the CDR3 is TGTGCCACCAGTGATGCCGGTCCTCGTTCCGATACGCAGTATTTT. This codes for CATSDAGPRSDTQYF.

This clonotype was observed a few times. The CDR3 nucleotides are TGCAGTGCTAGTACCGGGACAGGGGGAGAAAAACTGTTTTTT. Amino acid sequence: CSASTGTGGEKLFF. The chain uses TRBV20-1 and TRBJ1-4; TRBD1 matches 11 bases. CDR1 and CDR2 from the germline V gene are DFQATT and SNEGSKA (reference sequence). V shed 3 bases and J 8 bases; nucleotides not matched to a gene: 5. This CDR3 region has 14 residues.

The chain is built from TRBV27 and TRBJ2-7; 9 nucleotides agree with TRBD1. The germline V gene encodes CDR1 MNHEY and CDR2 SMNVEV (reference sequence). The V gene end was trimmed by 7 bases and the J gene end by 2 bases; junction bases not matched to a gene: 3. This CDR3 has 13 residues. CDR3 region: CASTRTGAYEQYF. The CDR3 DNA reads as TGTGCCAGCACAAGGACAGGGGCCTACGAGCAGTACTTC.

The DNA of the CDR3 is TGTGCCAGCAGCCGGGACTCCTGGGATGAGCAGTTCTTC. Translated, it gives CASSRDSWDEQFF. This chain uses TRBV7-3 with TRBJ2-1; D is possibly TRBD2 (6 bases). The V end lost 5 bases, the J end lost 8 bases, and 13 bases lay between the germline ends. The germline gives CDR1 SGHTA, CDR2 FQGTGA. The CDR3 has 13 residues.

The J gene is TRBJ2-2, the V gene TRBV6-2 or TRBV6-3, with 10 bases identical to TRBD1. The CDR3 loop spans 19 amino acids. CDR1 MNHEY and CDR2 SVGEGT come from the germline V gene. The junction had 7 bases not matched to a gene; V was cut back by 0 bases and J by 0 bases. The CDR3 loop reads CASSYSRTGGRANTGELFF. The CDR3 nucleotides are TGTGCCAGCAGTTACTCTAGGACAGGGGGACGCGCGAACACCGGGGAGCTGTTTTTT.

This chain uses TRBV3-1 with TRBJ1-2; D not resolved. The V end lost 0 bases, the J end lost 4 bases, and 15 bases lay between the germline ends. Germline V gene lookup returns CDR1 LGHDT and CDR2 YNNKEL (reference sequence). This CDR3 region has 16 residues. Written as DNA, the CDR3 is TGTGCCAGCAGCCAAGATGGCGGGCTGCTTTCCTATGGCTACACCTTC. Amino acids: CASSQDGGLLSYGYTF.

The chain links TRBV6-2 or TRBV6-3 to TRBJ1-6, with TRBD1 matching 9 bases. This CDR3 has 14 amino acids. The germline V gene has CDR1 MNHEY and CDR2 SVGEGT. V shed 7 bases, J shed 9 bases, and the junction held 7 bases outside the gene matches. The CDR3 protein is CASTRTGEASPLHF. DNA of the CDR3: TGTGCCAGCACCCGGACAGGGGAGGCTTCACCCCTCCACTTT.

CDR3 DNA sequence: TGTGCCAGCAGCTCCCAGGCCAGGGCCTCACTTAGCAATCAGCCCCAGCATTTT. Translated: CASSSQARASLSNQPQHF. The chain links TRBV5-6 to TRBJ1-5; a weak D match, TRBD1 (5 bases). The CDR3 loop spans 18 amino acids. The V gene's germline CDR1 is SGHDT and CDR2 YYEEEE. Trimming removed 3 bases at V and 0 bases at J, with 19 bases between.

The sample holds a few counts of this clonotype. The chain employs TRBV6-5 and TRBJ2-5; tentatively, D is TRBD1 or TRBD2 (6 bases each). The last part of the DNA fits TRBJ2-7 better; the J call may be wrong. The CDR3 covers 13 residues. CDR1 MNHEY and CDR2 SVGAGI come from the germline V gene. The CDR3 DNA sequence: TGTGCCAGTGGGGGGCAGGGTGTATACGAGCAGTACTTC. Its translation: CASGGQGVYEQYF.

The chain combines TRBV4-1 with TRBJ1-6, with D perhaps matching TRBD1 (6 bases). CDR3 length: 15 residues. Trimming removed 0 bases at V and 10 bases at J, with 13 bases between. CDR1 MGHRA and CDR2 YSYEKL come from the germline V gene. The CDR3 DNA reads TGCGCCAGCAGCCAAGATTACAACAGGGTGTCACCCCTCCACTTT. It yields the protein CASSQDYNRVSPLHF.

The chain combines TRBV12-3 or TRBV12-4 with TRBJ2-3; D perhaps matches TRBD2 (7 bases). V was clipped by 6 bases and J by 4 bases, with 14 bases between them. This CDR3 has 14 amino acids. CDR3 nucleotide sequence: TGTGCCAGCAGCTACGGGGGGCCGGCAGATACGCAGTATTTT. Translation: CASSYGGPADTQYF.

This clonotype was seen just once. The chain recombines TRBV20-1 with TRBJ2-1; D uncertain. CDR3 size: 16 residues. Trimming removed 0 bases from V and 3 bases from J, with 15 bases in between. The germline V gene has CDR1 DFQATT and CDR2 SNEGSKA (reference sequence). Written as DNA, the CDR3 is TGCAGTGCTAGAGATATGGCCTCGGTGATCTACAATGAGCAGTTCTTC. Translation: CSARDMASVIYNEQFF.

This rearrangement joins TRBV11-2 to TRBJ2-4; 11 nucleotides agree with TRBD2. Germline CDR1 SGHAT, CDR2 FQNNGV. CDR3 length equals 20 residues. With V trimmed by 0 bases and J by 1 base, 11 bases remained unmatched. CDR3 protein: CASSLDRLAGGPQAKNIQYF. The CDR3 bases are TGTGCCAGCAGCTTAGATAGGCTAGCGGGGGGCCCCCAGGCCAAAAACATTCAGTACTTC.

The table lists this clonotype with many counts. V usage is TRBV20-1 and J usage is TRBJ2-1; D assignment may be TRBD1 or TRBD2 (5 bases each). Germline CDR1 is DFQATT and CDR2 is SNEGSKA (reference sequence). This CDR3 is 14 amino acids long. V dropped 0 bases and J dropped 10 bases, with 16 bases sitting between them. The CDR3 coding sequence is TGCAGTGCTAGAGATCTGGCTAGAAGGGACGAGCAGTTCTTC. It yields the protein CSARDLARRDEQFF.

The V call is TRBV6-5, the J call TRBJ1-2, with 9 nucleotides matching TRBD1. Germline lookup yields CDR1 MNHEY and CDR2 SVGAGI. The V gene end was trimmed by 2 bases and the J gene end by 8 bases; junction bases not matched to a gene: 3. This CDR3 spans 13 amino acids. The CDR3 DNA reads TGTGCCAGCAGTTACGGGGGACAGGGAGGCTACACCTTC. Translated, it gives CASSYGGQGGYTF.

This clonotype came up a few times. The chain combines TRBV11-2 with TRBJ2-7; D is possibly TRBD1 (5 bases). Trimming pared 0 bases from V and 0 bases from J, leaving 9 bases between. Germline V CDR1 and CDR2: SGHAT, FQNNGV. The CDR3 spans 15 residues. Here the CDR3 reads CASSLEQAYSYEQYF. The CDR3 DNA sequence: TGTGCCAGCAGCTTAGAACAGGCCTACTCCTACGAGCAGTACTTC.

This clonotype showed up just a few times. The chain uses TRBV4-2 and TRBJ2-1; D call uncertain. This CDR3 has 16 residues. The ends were cut back, 0 bases at V and 1 base at J, with 10 bases in the middle. From germline, CDR1 is LGHNA and CDR2 YNFKEQ. The CDR3 nucleotides are TGTGCCAGCAGCCAAGATACTCAGAATTCCTACAATGAGCAGTTCTTC. Protein product: CASSQDTQNSYNEQFF.

The chain combines TRBV6-2 or TRBV6-3 with TRBJ2-5; 12 nucleotides match TRBD1. The better agreement between TRBJ2-7 and the DNA end casts doubt on the J call. CDR1 is MNHEY, CDR2 SVGEGT, per germline. The CDR3 length is 16 residues. The CDR3 bases are TGTGCCAGCACTCCGGGACAGGGGGCCCCAACCTACGAGCAGTACTTC. Protein product: CASTPGQGAPTYEQYF.

Regarding this clonotype: At one boundary the junction diverges from the germline segment, which might be a read error. The V gene is TRBV6-5, the J gene TRBJ2-7; D unclear. Judging by the DNA end, TRBJ2-5 fits better; the J call may be wrong. Germline CDR1 is MNHEY and CDR2 is SVGAGI. The CDR3 totals 13 residues. The CDR3 loop reads CASSELSQGTQYF. In DNA form, the CDR3 reads TGTGCCAGCTCAGAACTATCCCAAGGGACCCAGTACTTC.